Listed below are T cell receptor beta chains from one sample, sequenced in a study of blood T cells in healthy people across ages. TCRdb re-derived calls from the 5' RACE reads in MiXCR, one entry per CDR3 protein. This sample has about 970,000 distinct CDR3 sequences, with about 53% found just once. The sequencing sample was made of blood. All receptors derive from a woman aged 55-70 years in good health. The CDR3 runs from the conserved cysteine through the conserved F or W. The order of the fields is clone size, V gene, J gene, D gene, CDR3 DNA, CDR3 protein. The D gene is left open where the match is weak. Some rows mark clone size as missing; the rest say once, few, many or name a class of expanded clone.

clone size: few; V gene: TRBV20-1; J gene: TRBJ2-7; D gene: TRBD2; CDR3 DNA: TGCAGTGCTAGAGGGGATCTAGCGGCCTCCTACGAGCAGTACTTC; CDR3 protein: CSARGDLAASYEQYF
clone size: NA; V gene: TRBV28; J gene: TRBJ2-3; D gene: NA; CDR3 DNA: TGTGCCAGCAGTCCGCCCGGGCTTTCGTCCCTTACGCAGTATTTT; CDR3 protein: CASSPPGLSSLTQYF
clone size: NA; V gene: TRBV4-1; J gene: TRBJ2-5; D gene: NA; CDR3 DNA: TGCGCCAGCAGCCAAGTTGGTCTAGGGGAAGGAGCCCAGTACTTC; CDR3 protein: CASSQVGLGEGAQYF
clone size: NA; V gene: TRBV10-2; J gene: TRBJ2-1; D gene: NA; CDR3 DNA: TGCGCCAGCGGGAGGTTTTTTGACAATGAGCAGTTCTTC; CDR3 protein: CASGRFFDNEQFF
clone size: NA; V gene: TRBV7-2; J gene: TRBJ2-7; D gene: TRBD2; CDR3 DNA: TGTGCCAGCAGCTACGCTCCGGGACTAGCTGGGGGCTACGAGCAGTACTTC; CDR3 protein: CASSYAPGLAGGYEQYF
clone size: few; V gene: TRBV4-3; J gene: TRBJ2-3; D gene: TRBD2; CDR3 DNA: TGCGCCAGCAGCCAAGATAGAGCGGGAGAGGTAGATACGCAGTATTTT; CDR3 protein: CASSQDRAGEVDTQYF
clone size: NA; V gene: TRBV2; J gene: TRBJ2-5; D gene: TRBD2; CDR3 DNA: TGTGCCAGCAGAAGGACTAGCGGGGGATTAGAGACCCAGTACTTC; CDR3 protein: CASRRTSGGLETQYF
clone size: NA; V gene: TRBV4-1; J gene: TRBJ2-7; D gene: TRBD1; CDR3 DNA: TGCGCCAGCAGGCATACCGGGACAGGGGAACGCGAGCAGTACTTC; CDR3 protein: CASRHTGTGEREQYF
clone size: NA; V gene: TRBV20-1; J gene: TRBJ1-4; D gene: NA; CDR3 DNA: TGCAGTGCTAGAGATCCACGGTCGACGGATGAAAAACTGTTTTTT; CDR3 protein: CSARDPRSTDEKLFF
clone size: NA; V gene: TRBV4-1; J gene: TRBJ2-1; D gene: NA; CDR3 DNA: TGCGCCAGCAGCACTGACCGGGACCCAGATAAGCAGTTCTTC; CDR3 protein: CASSTDRDPDKQFF
clone size: few; V gene: TRBV29-1; J gene: TRBJ1-1; D gene: NA; CDR3 DNA: TGCAGCGTGAGCCAGGGGACACTCAACACTGAAGCTTTCTTT; CDR3 protein: CSVSQGTLNTEAFF
clone size: NA; V gene: TRBV20-1; J gene: TRBJ2-1; D gene: TRBD2; CDR3 DNA: TGCAGTGCTAGAGCGATCCGACTAGCGGGAGAAATCGGCGAGCAGTTCTTC; CDR3 protein: CSARAIRLAGEIGEQFF
clone size: NA; V gene: TRBV21-1; J gene: TRBJ2-7; D gene: NA; CDR3 DNA: TGTGCCAGCAGCAACGGGGGGGACAGGTCGGGTGAGCAGTACTTC; CDR3 protein: CASSNGGDRSGEQYF
clone size: NA; V gene: TRBV9; J gene: TRBJ2-7; D gene: NA; CDR3 DNA: TGTGCCAGCAGCGTAGCGGCAGGGGTGGTCTACGAGCAGTACTTC; CDR3 protein: CASSVAAGVVYEQYF
clone size: NA; V gene: TRBV4-1; J gene: TRBJ2-1; D gene: TRBD2; CDR3 DNA: TGCGCCAGCAGCCCAGCGGGAGGGCGTGATGAGCAGTTCTTC; CDR3 protein: CASSPAGGRDEQFF
clone size: NA; V gene: TRBV9; J gene: TRBJ2-3; D gene: TRBD2; CDR3 DNA: TGTGCCAGCAGCGTAGAGTCAGGACTAGCGGCAGATACGCAGTATTTT; CDR3 protein: CASSVESGLAADTQYF
clone size: few; V gene: TRBV28; J gene: TRBJ1-6; D gene: NA; CDR3 DNA: TGTGCCAGCAGTTCCCCCACTGGAGGGACCCACCGGAGCTCCTATAATTCACCCCTCCACTTT; CDR3 protein: CASSSPTGGTHRSSYNSPLHF
clone size: few; V gene: TRBV20-1; J gene: TRBJ2-1; D gene: NA; CDR3 DNA: TGCAGTGCTCAAAGAGCAGGTGAGCAGTTCTTC; CDR3 protein: CSAQRAGEQFF
clone size: once; V gene: TRBV7-2; J gene: TRBJ1-1; D gene: NA; CDR3 DNA: TGTGCCAGCAGCTTCCCCGAATTGGTCTACACTGAAGCTTTCTTT; CDR3 protein: CASSFPELVYTEAFF
clone size: NA; V gene: TRBV5-8; J gene: TRBJ1-1; D gene: TRBD1; CDR3 DNA: TGTGCCAGCAGCTTTGGAATCAAGGTATTAGGACAGGAGGCTTTCTTT; CDR3 protein: CASSFGIKVLGQEAFF
clone size: NA; V gene: TRBV7-2; J gene: TRBJ1-2; D gene: NA; CDR3 DNA: TGTGCCAGCGGACTTAGGGGTGGCTACACCTTC; CDR3 protein: CASGLRGGYTF
clone size: NA; V gene: TRBV27; J gene: TRBJ2-3; D gene: NA; CDR3 DNA: TGTGCCAGCAGTTTCCACAGCCCTGGAGATACGCAGTATTTT; CDR3 protein: CASSFHSPGDTQYF
clone size: NA; V gene: TRBV28; J gene: TRBJ2-1; D gene: TRBD2; CDR3 DNA: TGTGCCAGCAGTTTAACCGCGGGAGCTTTATTTAATGAGCAGTTCTTC; CDR3 protein: CASSLTAGALFNEQFF
clone size: NA; V gene: TRBV12-3/TRBV12-4; J gene: TRBJ2-1; D gene: TRBD1; CDR3 DNA: TGTGCCAGCAGCCAGACAGGGGGCCTTGGGAATGAGCAGTTCTTC; CDR3 protein: CASSQTGGLGNEQFF
clone size: few; V gene: TRBV29-1; J gene: TRBJ2-5; D gene: NA; CDR3 DNA: TGCAGCGTTGGCCCAGGGCTTGTGGGAATGAGGGAGACCCAGTACTTC; CDR3 protein: CSVGPGLVGMRETQYF
clone size: NA; V gene: TRBV6-5; J gene: TRBJ2-1; D gene: NA; CDR3 DNA: TGTGCCAGCAGTTTCTCCTTCCCGGGACAAGCCTACAATGAGCAGTTCTTC; CDR3 protein: CASSFSFPGQAYNEQFF
clone size: few; V gene: TRBV12-3/TRBV12-4; J gene: TRBJ2-2; D gene: NA; CDR3 DNA: TGTGCCAGCAGTGACGGGACAACCGGGGAGCTGTTTTTT; CDR3 protein: CASSDGTTGELFF
clone size: few; V gene: TRBV7-2; J gene: TRBJ2-7; D gene: NA; CDR3 DNA: TGTGCCAGCAGCTTGCGACAGGGAGGGAGGTTGGACGAGCAGTACTTC; CDR3 protein: CASSLRQGGRLDEQYF
clone size: NA; V gene: TRBV27; J gene: TRBJ2-3; D gene: TRBD1; CDR3 DNA: TGTGCCAGCACATACGCCAGGGGGAACACAGATGCGCAGTATTTT; CDR3 protein: CASTYARGNTDAQYF
clone size: NA; V gene: TRBV29-1; J gene: TRBJ2-7; D gene: NA; CDR3 DNA: TGCAGCGTTGTTCACCTTGGCGAGACCAGCTGGGAGCAGTACTTC; CDR3 protein: CSVVHLGETSWEQYF
clone size: NA; V gene: TRBV5-1; J gene: TRBJ2-1; D gene: NA; CDR3 DNA: TGCGCCAGCAGCTTGGGGGCGCCCCCCAATGAGCAGTTCTTC; CDR3 protein: CASSLGAPPNEQFF
clone size: NA; V gene: TRBV3-1; J gene: TRBJ2-7; D gene: TRBD2; CDR3 DNA: TGTGCCAGCAGCCAAGACCCTAGCGGGGCCTACGAGCAGTACTTC; CDR3 protein: CASSQDPSGAYEQYF